The clone carrying this TCR beta chain occurred once. No antigen is known for it. The source of the sample is a study of cytomegalovirus exposure and HLA in healthy donors. Study context: Early on, a data release was issued that held approximately 92 million unique TCRs from HLA-typed donors. Most donors, 80% to 90% of 398 genotyped, fell in the Caucasian-associated ancestry cluster. Study-wide findings and caveats: There were 150 to 200 TCR beta chains listed as cytomegalovirus-associated.

Primers: 60 Vbeta forward and 13 Jbeta reverse. Clones were sequenced by immunoSEQ multiplex PCR, and TCRdb holds only the in-frame ones, with some missing. The sample lists 130,000 or so clones, approximately 71% occurring once. Germline loops: CDR1 KGHSH, CDR2 LQKENI. CDR3 length: 17 amino acids. J lost 1 base, V lost 0 bases, and 4 bases had no gene match. The specimen was PBMCs. The chain has TRBV18 and TRBJ2-3; TRBD2 aligns across 10 bases. This TCR was sampled from a woman aged 55-75 years in good health and CMV-seronegative. The CDR3 DNA reads as TGTGCCAGCTCACCACCGGCTCTAGCGGGGGGCACAGATACGCAGTATTTT. Its protein product is CASSPPALAGGTDTQYF.